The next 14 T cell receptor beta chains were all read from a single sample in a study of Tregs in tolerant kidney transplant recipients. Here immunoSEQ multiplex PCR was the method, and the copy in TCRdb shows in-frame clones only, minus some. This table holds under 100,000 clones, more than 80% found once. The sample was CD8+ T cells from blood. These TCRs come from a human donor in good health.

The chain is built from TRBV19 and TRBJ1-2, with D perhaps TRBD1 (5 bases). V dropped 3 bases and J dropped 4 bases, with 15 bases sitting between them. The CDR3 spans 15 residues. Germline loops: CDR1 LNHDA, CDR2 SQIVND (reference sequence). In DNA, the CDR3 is TGTGCCAGTAGTATGGACCTCAGGGTAGGCTATGGCTACACCTTC. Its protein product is CASSMDLRVGYGYTF.

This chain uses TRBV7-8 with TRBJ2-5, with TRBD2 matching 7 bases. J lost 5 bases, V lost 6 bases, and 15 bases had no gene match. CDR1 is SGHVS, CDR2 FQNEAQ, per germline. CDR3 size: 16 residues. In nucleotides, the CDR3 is TGTGCCAGCAGTCAAAGGGGCGGTTTGGGAGGGGAGACCCAGTACTTC. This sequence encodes CASSQRGGLGGETQYF.

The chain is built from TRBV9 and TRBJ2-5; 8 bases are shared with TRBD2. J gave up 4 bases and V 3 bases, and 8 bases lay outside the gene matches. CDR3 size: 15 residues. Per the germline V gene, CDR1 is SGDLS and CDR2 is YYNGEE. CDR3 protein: CASSGGGTRGETQYF. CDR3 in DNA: TGTGCCAGCAGCGGTGGCGGGACTAGGGGAGAGACCCAGTACTTC.

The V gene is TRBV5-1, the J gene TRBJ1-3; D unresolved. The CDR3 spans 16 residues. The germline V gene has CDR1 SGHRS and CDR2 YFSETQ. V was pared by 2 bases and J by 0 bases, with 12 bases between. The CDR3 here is CASSFEGGASGNTIYF. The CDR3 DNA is TGCGCCAGCAGCTTCGAGGGAGGCGCCTCTGGAAACACCATATATTTT.

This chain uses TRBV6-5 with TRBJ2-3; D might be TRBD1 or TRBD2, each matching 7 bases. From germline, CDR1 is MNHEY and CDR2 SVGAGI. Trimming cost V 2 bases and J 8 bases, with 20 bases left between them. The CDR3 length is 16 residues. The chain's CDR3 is CASSYAAGEGASTQYF. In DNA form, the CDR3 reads TGTGCCAGCAGTTACGCGGCGGGAGAGGGGGCAAGTACGCAGTATTTT.

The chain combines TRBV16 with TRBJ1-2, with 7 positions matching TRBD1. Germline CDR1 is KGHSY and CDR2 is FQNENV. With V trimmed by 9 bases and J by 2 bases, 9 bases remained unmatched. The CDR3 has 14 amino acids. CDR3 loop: CASCWDSPNYGYTF. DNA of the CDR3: TGTGCCAGTTGTTGGGACAGTCCCAACTATGGCTACACCTTC.

CDR3 DNA sequence: TGTGCCAGCAGCTTAGAGTGGAACGGGGAGCAGTATTTT. Amino acids: CASSLEWNGEQYF. J is TRBJ2-3 and V is TRBV7-7, with D perhaps matching TRBD2 (5 bases). Per germline, CDR1 SSHAT and CDR2 FNYEAQ (reference sequence). This CDR3 is built from 13 residues. V was cut by 1 base and J by 11 bases, with 13 bases left in between.

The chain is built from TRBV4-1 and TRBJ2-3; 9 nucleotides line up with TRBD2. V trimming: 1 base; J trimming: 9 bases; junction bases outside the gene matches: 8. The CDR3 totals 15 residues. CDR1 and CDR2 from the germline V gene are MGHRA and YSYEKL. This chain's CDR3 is CASSQGTSGSRTQYF. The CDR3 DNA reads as TGCGCCAGCAGCCAAGGAACTAGCGGGTCCCGGACGCAGTATTTT.

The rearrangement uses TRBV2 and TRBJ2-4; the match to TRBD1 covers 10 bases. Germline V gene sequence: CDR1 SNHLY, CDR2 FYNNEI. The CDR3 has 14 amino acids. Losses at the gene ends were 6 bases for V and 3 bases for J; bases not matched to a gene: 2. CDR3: CASRDRGGKNIQYF. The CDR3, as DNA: TGTGCCAGCAGGGACAGGGGGGGCAAAAACATTCAGTACTTC. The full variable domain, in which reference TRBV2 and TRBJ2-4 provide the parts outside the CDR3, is EPEVTQTPSHQVTQMGQEVILRCVPISNHLYFYWYRQILGQKVEFLVSFYNNEISEKSEIFDDQFSVERPDGSNFTLKIRSTKLEDSAMYFCASRDRGGKNIQYFGAGTRLSVL.

The CDR3 DNA reads as TGTGCCAGCAGTTATGGGGGAGGGACAGATACGCAGTATTTT. This translates into CASSYGGGTDTQYF. The V gene is TRBV6-5, the J gene TRBJ2-3, with 7 positions matching TRBD2. V dropped 3 bases and J dropped 3; count of bases not matched to a gene: 3. Germline V gene lookup returns CDR1 MNHEY and CDR2 SVGAGI. The CDR3 consists of 14 residues.

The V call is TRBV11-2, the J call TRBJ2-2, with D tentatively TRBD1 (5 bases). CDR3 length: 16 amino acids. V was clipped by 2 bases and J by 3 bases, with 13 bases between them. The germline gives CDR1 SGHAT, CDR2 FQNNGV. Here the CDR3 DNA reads TGTGCCAGCAGCTTAATTATCGGACATCACACCGGGGAGCTGTTTTTT. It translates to CASSLIIGHHTGELFF.

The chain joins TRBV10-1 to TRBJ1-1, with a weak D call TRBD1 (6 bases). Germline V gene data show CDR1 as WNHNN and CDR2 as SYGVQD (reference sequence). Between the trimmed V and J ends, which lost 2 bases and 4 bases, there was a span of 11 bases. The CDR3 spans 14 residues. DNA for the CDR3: TGCGCCAGCAGTGAGACAGGGAGGGGCACTGAAGCTTTCTTT. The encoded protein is CASSETGRGTEAFF.

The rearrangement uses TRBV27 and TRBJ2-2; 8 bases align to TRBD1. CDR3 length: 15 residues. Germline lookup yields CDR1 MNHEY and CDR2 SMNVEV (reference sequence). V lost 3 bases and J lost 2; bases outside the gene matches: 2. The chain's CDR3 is CASSFQGANTGELFF. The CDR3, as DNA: TGTGCCAGCAGTTTCCAGGGGGCCAACACCGGGGAGCTGTTTTTT.

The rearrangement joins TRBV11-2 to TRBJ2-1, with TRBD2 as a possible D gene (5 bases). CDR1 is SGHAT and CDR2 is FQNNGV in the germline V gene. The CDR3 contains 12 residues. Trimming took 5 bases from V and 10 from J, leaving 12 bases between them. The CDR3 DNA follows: TGTGCCAGCAGCCCGGGCGGAGGAGAGCAGTTCTTC. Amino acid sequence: CASSPGGGEQFF.